This is a list of T cell receptor beta chains from one sample in a study of post-analysis software for immune sequencing data. TCRdb reprocessed the PCR reads with MiXCR, giving one entry per CDR3 protein. The sample contains hundreds of thousands of distinct CDR3 sequences, 25% to 30% of which appear only once. The source material was blood. The receptor set was obtained from a girl aged 10-17 years with multiple sclerosis. The CDR3 runs from the conserved cysteine through the conserved F or W. A D gene is named only where the DNA matches it firmly. Only part of the rows carry a size: once, few, many, or a class if the clone is expanded.

CDR3 length,V gene,clone size,D gene,J gene,CDR3 protein,CDR3 DNA
14,TRBV3-1,NA,NA,TRBJ1-1,CASSQGVWNTEAFF,TGTGCCAGCAGCCAAGGGGTCTGGAACACTGAAGCTTTCTTT
14,TRBV7-2,few,TRBD2,TRBJ2-7,CASSPPGLGYEQYF,TGTGCCAGCAGCCCTCCGGGACTAGGCTACGAGCAGTACTTC
15,TRBV28,NA,NA,TRBJ1-2,CASSWVEPYSGGYTF,TGTGCCAGCAGTTGGGTCGAACCTTATTCCGGCGGCTACACCTTC
15,TRBV4-3,NA,TRBD2,TRBJ2-7,CASSQRPGLEAEQYF,TGCGCCAGCAGCCAACGCCCGGGACTAGAAGCCGAGCAGTACTTC
13,TRBV12-3/TRBV12-4,few,NA,TRBJ2-1,CASSPRADLGQFF,TGTGCCAGCAGCCCGAGGGCGGATCTGGGGCAGTTCTTC
15,TRBV7-2,many,TRBD2,TRBJ2-1,CASSPQTSGSDEQFF,TGTGCCAGCAGCCCGCAGACTAGCGGGAGCGATGAGCAGTTCTTC
13,TRBV20-1,NA,NA,TRBJ2-7,CSATGPSVGEQYF,TGCAGTGCTACCGGACCCTCGGTTGGCGAGCAGTACTTC
15,TRBV4-1,few,NA,TRBJ1-5,CASSQLPGGPQPQHF,TGCGCCAGCAGCCAACTCCCTGGAGGGCCTCAGCCCCAGCATTTT
15,TRBV7-9,few,NA,TRBJ2-1,CASSQSASSYNEQFF,TGTGCCAGCAGCCAAAGCGCGAGCTCCTACAATGAGCAGTTCTTC
14,TRBV5-1,few,NA,TRBJ2-1,CASSERTAYNEQFF,TGCGCCAGCAGCGAGAGGACAGCCTACAATGAGCAGTTCTTC
12,TRBV29-1,NA,NA,TRBJ2-1,CSVAIGSNKQFF,TGCAGCGTTGCAATAGGAAGTAATAAGCAGTTCTTC
15,TRBV7-9,NA,TRBD1,TRBJ2-7,CASNLTGTGKGEQYF,TGTGCCAGCAACCTTACCGGGACAGGGAAAGGCGAGCAGTACTTC
15,TRBV4-1,NA,NA,TRBJ1-2,CASSQGRGSNYGYTF,TGCGCCAGCAGCCAAGGAAGGGGGTCGAACTATGGCTACACCTTC
13,TRBV20-1,NA,NA,TRBJ2-3,CSAPELSTDTQYF,TGCAGTGCTCCCGAACTTAGCACAGATACGCAGTATTTT
16,TRBV12-3/TRBV12-4,few,NA,TRBJ2-7,CASSFPVEFSPYEQYF,TGTGCCAGCAGTTTCCCTGTAGAATTCAGTCCCTACGAGCAGTACTTC
13,TRBV6-6,few,NA,TRBJ1-1,CASNAGQDTEAFF,TGTGCCAGCAACGCCGGGCAGGACACTGAAGCTTTCTTT
14,TRBV9,NA,TRBD2,TRBJ2-3,CASSYGLAGAHQYF,TGTGCCAGCAGCTATGGACTAGCGGGGGCGCACCAGTATTTT
16,TRBV27,NA,TRBD1,TRBJ2-5,CANSPMGQGGGETQYF,TGTGCCAACAGTCCGATGGGACAGGGGGGAGGAGAGACCCAGTACTTC
14,TRBV20-1,NA,NA,TRBJ2-7,CSARDLGGADEQYF,TGCAGTGCTAGAGATCTTGGAGGGGCGGACGAGCAGTACTTC
12,TRBV15,NA,NA,TRBJ2-5,CATSRGGVTQYF,TGTGCCACCAGCAGAGGCGGGGTGACCCAGTACTTC
16,TRBV12-5,NA,NA,TRBJ2-3,CASGSGGRAPTDTQYF,TGTGCTAGTGGCTCCGGGGGCAGGGCCCCCACAGATACGCAGTATTTT
15,TRBV15,NA,TRBD1,TRBJ1-1,CATRGGQGRDTEAFF,TGTGCCACCAGGGGGGGACAGGGAAGGGACACTGAAGCTTTCTTT
16,TRBV6-6,NA,NA,TRBJ2-1,CASTYLLGMRSAEQFF,TGTGCCAGCACCTACCTACTAGGGATGAGGTCGGCTGAGCAGTTCTTC
16,TRBV20-1,few,TRBD2,TRBJ2-7,CSARDNAGGFSYEQYF,TGCAGTGCTAGAGATAACGCGGGAGGCTTTTCCTACGAGCAGTACTTC
15,TRBV6-1,few,NA,TRBJ2-6,CASRATGSGANVLTF,TGTGCCAGCAGGGCCACCGGGTCCGGGGCCAACGTCCTGACTTTC
12,TRBV10-3,NA,TRBD1,TRBJ1-4,CATQGDDEKRFF,TGTGCCACCCAGGGGGACGATGAAAAACGGTTTTTT
12,TRBV2,NA,NA,TRBJ2-4,CASAKEGSIQYF,TGTGCCAGCGCAAAGGAAGGATCCATTCAGTACTTC
11,TRBV29-1,NA,NA,TRBJ2-1,CSVEEGGGQFF,TGCAGCGTTGAAGAGGGGGGCGGGCAGTTCTTC
15,TRBV7-9,few,TRBD2,TRBJ2-5,CASSFTSGDKETQYF,TGTGCCAGCAGCTTTACTAGCGGAGATAAAGAGACCCAGTACTTC
15,TRBV5-1,few,TRBD1,TRBJ1-1,CASSLEGQGDTEAFF,TGCGCCAGCAGCTTGGAGGGACAGGGGGACACTGAAGCTTTCTTT
15,TRBV6-6,NA,NA,TRBJ1-4,CASSYIRGLNEKLFF,TGTGCCAGCAGTTACATCCGGGGACTTAATGAAAAACTGTTTTTT
15,TRBV5-1,NA,NA,TRBJ2-7,CASSLQTGISYEQYF,TGCGCCAGCAGCTTGCAGACAGGAATTTCCTACGAGCAGTACTTC
12,TRBV18,many,TRBD1,TRBJ2-1,CASSPSGQDKFF,TGTGCCAGCTCACCAAGCGGACAGGATAAGTTCTTC
14,TRBV18,once,NA,TRBJ1-4,CASSPERWNEKLFF,TGTGCCAGCTCACCAGAACGCTGGAATGAAAAACTGTTTTTT
16,TRBV7-8,NA,NA,TRBJ1-2,CASSPRVRGANYGYTF,TGTGCCAGCAGCCCCAGGGTGAGGGGGGCTAACTATGGCTACACCTTC
14,TRBV28,NA,NA,TRBJ2-2,CASSLTGNTGELFF,TGTGCCAGTAGTTTGACAGGGAACACCGGGGAGCTGTTTTTT
18,TRBV2,few,TRBD2,TRBJ2-5,CASSRLAGELIRTMTQYF,TGTGCCAGCAGCCGACTAGCGGGAGAATTAATACGAACCATGACCCAGTACTTC
15,TRBV6-4,many,TRBD2,TRBJ2-3,CASSATSGGADTQYF,TGTGCCAGCAGTGCCACTAGCGGGGGAGCAGATACGCAGTATTTT
13,TRBV5-5,NA,NA,TRBJ1-2,CASSFSGLGGYTF,TGTGCCAGCAGCTTTTCAGGGCTGGGCGGCTACACCTTC
11,TRBV3-1,NA,NA,TRBJ2-7,CASSHMGLWYF,TGTGCCAGCAGCCACATGGGACTCTGGTACTTC
13,TRBV29-1,NA,TRBD2,TRBJ2-1,CSVTIAGSHEQFF,TGCAGCGTTACAATAGCGGGGAGCCATGAGCAGTTCTTC
15,TRBV20-1,NA,TRBD1,TRBJ2-6,CSVRTGGSGANVLTF,TGCAGTGTAAGGACAGGTGGATCTGGGGCCAACGTCCTGACTTTC
19,TRBV6-1,few,TRBD2,TRBJ2-1,CASSQLRTIAGGLYNEQFF,TGTGCCAGCAGCCAACTGCGTACAATAGCGGGAGGGCTGTACAATGAGCAGTTCTTC
13,TRBV5-1,NA,TRBD1,TRBJ1-2,CASDREMSVLHTF,TGCGCCAGCGACAGGGAGATGTCGGTCCTGCACACCTTC
15,TRBV20-1,NA,NA,TRBJ2-1,CSARGSAGPNNEQFF,TGCAGTGCTAGAGGGAGCGCGGGACCGAACAATGAGCAGTTCTTC
14,TRBV27,NA,NA,TRBJ1-4,CASSGDRRNEKLFF,TGTGCCAGCAGTGGAGACAGGAGAAATGAAAAACTGTTTTTT
16,TRBV28,NA,NA,TRBJ2-3,CASRPAGATSTDTQYF,TGTGCCAGCAGACCCGCGGGGGCGACTAGCACAGATACGCAGTATTTT
14,TRBV20-1,few,TRBD1,TRBJ2-3,CSAPGQGITDTQYF,TGCAGTGCTCCGGGACAGGGAATAACAGATACGCAGTATTTT
15,TRBV20-1,NA,NA,TRBJ2-3,CSARGLLPRTDTQYF,TGCAGTGCTAGAGGGCTGCTCCCCCGCACAGATACGCAGTATTTT
15,TRBV9,NA,NA,TRBJ2-7,CASSVASGRGYEQYF,TGTGCCAGCAGCGTAGCTTCCGGAAGGGGCTACGAGCAGTACTTC
15,TRBV15,NA,NA,TRBJ1-2,CATSNPPVGVLGYTF,TGTGCCACCAGCAACCCCCCCGTCGGGGTATTGGGCTACACCTTC
12,TRBV7-8,many,NA,TRBJ2-7,CASSLSFYEQYF,TGTGCCAGCAGCTTATCGTTCTACGAGCAGTACTTC
15,TRBV10-3,NA,TRBD1,TRBJ2-3,CAIRSGTGSTDTQYF,TGTGCCATCAGGTCTGGGACAGGGAGCACAGATACGCAGTATTTT
15,TRBV2,NA,TRBD2,TRBJ2-5,CASSGTSGGRETQYF,TGTGCCAGCAGCGGGACTAGCGGGGGGCGAGAGACCCAGTACTTC
13,TRBV11-3,few,NA,TRBJ2-3,CASSWSLGDTQYF,TGTGCCAGCAGCTGGAGCCTCGGAGATACGCAGTATTTT
17,TRBV7-2,NA,NA,TRBJ1-4,CASSLGSPGRSHPKLFF,TGTGCCAGCAGCTTAGGGAGCCCAGGGCGCTCACACCCGAAACTGTTTTTT
11,TRBV6-5,NA,NA,TRBJ2-1,CASRWYNEQFF,TGTGCCAGCAGATGGTACAATGAGCAGTTCTTC
14,TRBV6-5,NA,NA,TRBJ1-2,CASRYSRPEGGYTF,TGTGCCAGCAGGTACTCGAGGCCTGAGGGTGGCTACACCTTC
14,TRBV29-1,NA,TRBD1,TRBJ2-1,CSVPGQFSYNEQFF,TGCAGCGTGCCGGGACAGTTCTCCTACAATGAGCAGTTCTTC